The entry below gives a single TCR beta chain sequence along with its context. Between the trimmed V and J ends, which lost 5 bases and 4 bases, there was a span of 15 bases. This CDR3 contains 14 residues. Per the germline V gene, CDR1 is MNHEY and CDR2 is SVGAGI. The sample belongs to a study of beta chain features in type 1 diabetes. Sequenced material consisted of expressed TCRB transcripts (all of the isolated RNA was reverse transcribed). The repertoire was sequenced with immunoSEQ multiplex PCR; TCRdb's copy has only in-frame clones and lacks some. The profile shows about 230,000 clones, around 9.6% of them singletons.

The J gene is TRBJ2-7, the V gene TRBV6-5, with D possibly being TRBD2 (5 bases). The receptor comes from a woman aged 18-30 years in good health. Source material: naive CD4+ T cells from blood. CDR3 residues: CASSEGPSLYEQYF. CDR3 DNA sequence: TGTGCCAGCAGTGAAGGTCCTAGCTTGTACGAGCAGTACTTC.